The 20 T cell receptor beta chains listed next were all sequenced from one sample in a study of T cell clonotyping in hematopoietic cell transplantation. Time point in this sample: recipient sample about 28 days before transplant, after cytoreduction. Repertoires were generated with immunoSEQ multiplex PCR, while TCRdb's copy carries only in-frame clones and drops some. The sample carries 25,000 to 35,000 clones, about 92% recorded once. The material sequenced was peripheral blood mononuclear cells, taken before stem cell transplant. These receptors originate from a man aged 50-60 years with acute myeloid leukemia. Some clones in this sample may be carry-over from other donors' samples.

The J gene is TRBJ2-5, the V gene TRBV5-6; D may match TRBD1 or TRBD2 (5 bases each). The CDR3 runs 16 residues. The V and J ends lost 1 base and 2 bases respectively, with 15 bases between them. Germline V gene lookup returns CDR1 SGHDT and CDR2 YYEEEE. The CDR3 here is CASSLLAARGQETQYF. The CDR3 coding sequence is TGTGCCAGCAGCTTGTTGGCAGCGAGGGGACAAGAGACCCAGTACTTC.

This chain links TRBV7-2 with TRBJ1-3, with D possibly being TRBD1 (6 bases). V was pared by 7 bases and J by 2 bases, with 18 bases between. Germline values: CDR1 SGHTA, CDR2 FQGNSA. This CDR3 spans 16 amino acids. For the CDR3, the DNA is TGTGCCAGCACACCCTCGGGGGGCGCGACTGGAAACACCATATATTTT. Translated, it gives CASTPSGGATGNTIYF.

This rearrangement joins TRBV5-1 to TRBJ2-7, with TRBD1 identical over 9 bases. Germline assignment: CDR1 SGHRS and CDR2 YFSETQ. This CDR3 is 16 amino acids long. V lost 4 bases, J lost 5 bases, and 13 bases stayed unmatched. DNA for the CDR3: TGCGCCAGCAGCCTACAGCCCGGGACAGGGAGCCACGAGCAGTACTTC. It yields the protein CASSLQPGTGSHEQYF.

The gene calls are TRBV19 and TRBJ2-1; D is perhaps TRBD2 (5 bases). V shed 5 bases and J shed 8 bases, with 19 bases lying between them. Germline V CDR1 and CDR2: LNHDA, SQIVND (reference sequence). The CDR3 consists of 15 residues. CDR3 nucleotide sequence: TGTGCCAGTAGTCCACAAGTTCGGGGAGAATATGAGCAGTTCTTC. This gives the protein CASSPQVRGEYEQFF.

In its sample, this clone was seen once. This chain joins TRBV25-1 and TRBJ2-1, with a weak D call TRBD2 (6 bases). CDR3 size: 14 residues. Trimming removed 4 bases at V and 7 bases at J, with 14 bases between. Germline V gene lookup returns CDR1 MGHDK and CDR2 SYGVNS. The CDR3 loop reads CASSVRGAGNEQFF. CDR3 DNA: TGTGCCAGCAGTGTCCGGGGCGCGGGGAATGAGCAGTTCTTC.

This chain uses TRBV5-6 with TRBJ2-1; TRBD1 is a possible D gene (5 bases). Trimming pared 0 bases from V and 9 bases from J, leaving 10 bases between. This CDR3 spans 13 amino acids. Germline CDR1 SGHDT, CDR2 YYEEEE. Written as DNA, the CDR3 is TGTGCCAGCAGCTTGGTAGGGGAAGGTGAGCAGTTCTTC. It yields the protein CASSLVGEGEQFF. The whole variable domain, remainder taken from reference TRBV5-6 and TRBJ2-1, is DAGVTQSPTHLIKTRGQQVTLRCSPKSGHDTVSWYQQALGQGPQFIFQYYEEEERQRGNFPDRFSGHQFPNYSSELNVNALLLGDSALYLCASSLVGEGEQFFGPGTRLTVL.

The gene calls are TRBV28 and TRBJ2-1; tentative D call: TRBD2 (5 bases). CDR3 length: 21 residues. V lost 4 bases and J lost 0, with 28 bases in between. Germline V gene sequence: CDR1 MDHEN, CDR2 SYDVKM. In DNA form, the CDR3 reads TGTGCCAGCAGTTCTCCTTGGACTGGAGAGTTGCTCCTGAGCTCCTACAATGAGCAGTTCTTC. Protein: CASSSPWTGELLLSSYNEQFF.

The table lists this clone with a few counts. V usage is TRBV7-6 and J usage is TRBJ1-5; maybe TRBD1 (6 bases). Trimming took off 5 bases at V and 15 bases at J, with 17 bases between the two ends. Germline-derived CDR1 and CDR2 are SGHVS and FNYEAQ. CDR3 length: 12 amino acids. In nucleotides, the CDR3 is TGTGCCAGCAGCGGATTACAGGGCGAGTGGCATTTT. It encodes CASSGLQGEWHF.

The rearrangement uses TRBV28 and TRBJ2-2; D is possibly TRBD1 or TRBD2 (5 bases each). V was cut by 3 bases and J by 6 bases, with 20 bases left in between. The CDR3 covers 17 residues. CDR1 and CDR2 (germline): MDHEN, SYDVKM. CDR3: CASSFSPGAGLPGELFF. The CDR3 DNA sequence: TGTGCCAGCAGTTTCTCTCCCGGGGCAGGTTTACCCGGGGAGCTGTTTTTT.

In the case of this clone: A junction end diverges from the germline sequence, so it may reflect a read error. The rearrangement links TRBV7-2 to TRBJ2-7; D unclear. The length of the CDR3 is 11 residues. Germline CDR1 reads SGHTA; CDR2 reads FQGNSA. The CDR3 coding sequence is TGTGCCAGCAGGTTAGGCTACGAGCAGTACTTC. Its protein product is CASRLGYEQYF.

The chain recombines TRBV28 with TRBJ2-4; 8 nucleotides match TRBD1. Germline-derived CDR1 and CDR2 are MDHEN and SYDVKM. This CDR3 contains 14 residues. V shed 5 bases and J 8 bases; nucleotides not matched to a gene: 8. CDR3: CASSTATGADIQYF. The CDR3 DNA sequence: TGTGCCAGCAGTACCGCGACAGGGGCTGACATTCAGTACTTC.

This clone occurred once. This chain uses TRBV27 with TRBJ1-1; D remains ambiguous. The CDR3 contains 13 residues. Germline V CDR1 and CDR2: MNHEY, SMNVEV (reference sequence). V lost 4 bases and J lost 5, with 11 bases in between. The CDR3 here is CASSSRRRTEAFF. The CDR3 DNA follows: TGTGCCAGCAGTTCAAGGCGGAGGACTGAAGCTTTCTTT.

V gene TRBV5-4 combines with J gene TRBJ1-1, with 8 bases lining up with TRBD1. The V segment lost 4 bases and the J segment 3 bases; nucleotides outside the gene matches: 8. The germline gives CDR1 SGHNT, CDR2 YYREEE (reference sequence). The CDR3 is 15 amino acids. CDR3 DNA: TGTGCCAGCAGCATCACAGGGGGGAGGGACACTGAAGCTTTCTTT. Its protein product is CASSITGGRDTEAFF.

CDR3: CASSGRTSGHEQYF. The CDR3 DNA sequence: TGTGCCAGCAGTGGTCGGACTAGTGGCCACGAGCAGTACTTC. This chain joins TRBV6-1 and TRBJ2-7; 7 nucleotides align to TRBD2. Trimming removed 4 bases from V and 5 bases from J; junction bases left unmatched: 8. There are 14 residues in the CDR3. Germline V gene data show CDR1 as MNHNS and CDR2 as SASEGT.

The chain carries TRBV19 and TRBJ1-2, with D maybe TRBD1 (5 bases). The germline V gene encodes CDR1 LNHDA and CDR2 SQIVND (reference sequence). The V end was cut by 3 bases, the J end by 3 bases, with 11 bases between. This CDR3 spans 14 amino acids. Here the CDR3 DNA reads TGTGCCAGTAGTATCCGACAGCTCGACTATGGCTACACCTTC. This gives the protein CASSIRQLDYGYTF.

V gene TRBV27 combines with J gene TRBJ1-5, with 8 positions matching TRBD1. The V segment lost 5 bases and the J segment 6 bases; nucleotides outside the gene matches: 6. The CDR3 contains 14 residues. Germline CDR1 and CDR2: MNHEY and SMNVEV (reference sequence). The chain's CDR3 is CASSETGVGQPQHF. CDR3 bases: TGTGCCAGCAGTGAGACAGGGGTAGGTCAGCCCCAGCATTTT.

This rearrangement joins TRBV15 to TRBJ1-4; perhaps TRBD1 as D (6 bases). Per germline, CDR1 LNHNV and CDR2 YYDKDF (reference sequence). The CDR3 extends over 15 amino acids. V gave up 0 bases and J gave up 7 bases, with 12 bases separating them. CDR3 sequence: CATSRDGGAGEKLFF. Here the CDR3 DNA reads TGTGCCACCAGCAGAGATGGGGGGGCGGGTGAAAAACTGTTTTTT.

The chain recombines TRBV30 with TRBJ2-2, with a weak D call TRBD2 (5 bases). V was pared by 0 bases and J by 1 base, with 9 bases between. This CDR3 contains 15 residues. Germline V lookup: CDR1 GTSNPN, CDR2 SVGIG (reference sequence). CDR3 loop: CAWSVRGRNTGELFF. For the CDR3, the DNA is TGTGCCTGGAGTGTACGAGGGAGGAACACCGGGGAGCTGTTTTTT.

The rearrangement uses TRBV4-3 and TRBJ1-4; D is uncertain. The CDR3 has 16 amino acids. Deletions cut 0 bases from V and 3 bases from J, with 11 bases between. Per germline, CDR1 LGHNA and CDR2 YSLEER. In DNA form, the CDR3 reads TGCGCCAGCAGCCAAGAATTCAGAACAGCTAATGAAAAACTGTTTTTT. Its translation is CASSQEFRTANEKLFF.

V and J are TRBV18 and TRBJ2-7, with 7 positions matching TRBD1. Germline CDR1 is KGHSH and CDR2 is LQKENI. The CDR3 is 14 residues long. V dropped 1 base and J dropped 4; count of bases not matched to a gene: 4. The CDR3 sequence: CASSPLGQRYEQYF. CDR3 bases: TGTGCCAGCTCACCACTGGGACAGAGGTACGAGCAGTACTTC.